This TCR beta chain was captured in a study of blood T cell repertoires in COVID-19. Study details: Collection of acute and convalescent COVID-19 samples took place in the United States, Italy and Spain. The cDNA or gDNA used as material had been derived from T cells, B-cell-depleted T cells, or PBMCs.

The germline V gene has CDR1 LNHDA and CDR2 SQIVND (reference sequence). V shed 4 bases and J 7 bases; nucleotides not matched to a gene: 4. The CDR3 has 13 residues. Under the authors' procedure: Amplification from reference gene primers served as the basis for estimated nucleated cell counts. Repertoires were generated with immunoSEQ multiplex PCR, while TCRdb's copy carries only in-frame clones and drops some. D and trimming come from the DNA, and the V and J calls and clone size come from that table. The sample has about 170,000 clones; 80% to 85% are singletons. The sample holds a few counts of this clone.

This clonotype was sampled from a woman of 80 years or more with active or convalescent COVID-19. The chain links TRBV19 to TRBJ1-5; the match to TRBD1 covers 7 bases. Sequences were obtained from peripheral blood. CDR3: CASSRQGEQPQHF. As DNA, the CDR3 is TGTGCCAGTAGTAGGCAGGGGGAACAGCCCCAGCATTTT.